Listed here are 15 T cell receptor beta chains from one sample, sequenced in a study of spatial heterogeneity in lung cancer. A single record per CDR3 protein comes from TCRdb applying MiXCR to the 5' RACE reads. Of 60,000 to 75,000 distinct CDR3 sequences listed, under 7.5% are singletons. Specified time point: sample taken at primary tumor resection. The specimen comprised PBMCs, sampled at surgery. Receptor source: a female donor with early-stage non-small cell lung cancer.

This clonotype was seen ten or more times. This sequence joins TRBV3-1 and TRBJ2-2; D is ambiguous. The V end lost 4 bases, the J end lost 2 bases, and 8 bases lay between the germline ends. This CDR3 spans 14 amino acids. CDR1 LGHDT and CDR2 YNNKEL come from the germline V gene (reference sequence). This chain's CDR3 is CASSLQENTGELFF. As DNA, the CDR3 is TGTGCCAGCAGCCTCCAGGAAAACACCGGGGAGCTGTTTTTT.

This clonotype was counted ten times or more. This chain joins TRBV4-2 and TRBJ1-1, with TRBD1 identical over 9 bases. This CDR3 is 13 amino acids long. After removal of 9 bases from V and 4 bases from J, the junction contained 6 bases not matched to a gene. Germline assignment: CDR1 LGHNA and CDR2 YNFKEQ. In nucleotides, the CDR3 is TGTGCCAGTCGAGACAGGGGGAGCACTGAAGCTTTCTTT. Its protein product is CASRDRGSTEAFF.

This clonotype appeared many times. J is TRBJ2-1 and V is TRBV15; D gene ambiguous. The germline CDR1 and CDR2 sequences are LNHNV and YYDKDF (reference sequence). CDR3 length: 15 amino acids. V was cut by 1 base and J by 8 bases, with 15 bases left in between. Here the CDR3 reads CATSRVARIEDEQFF. DNA for the CDR3: TGTGCCACCAGCAGAGTGGCTAGGATCGAAGATGAGCAGTTCTTC.

This clonotype was counted ten times or more. The chain joins TRBV7-2 to TRBJ2-3; weak D call: TRBD2 (6 bases). The V end lost 0 bases, the J end lost 2 bases, and 9 bases lay between the germline ends. The CDR3 has 15 amino acids. Germline V gene lookup returns CDR1 SGHTA and CDR2 FQGNSA. CDR3 region: CASSLAGLFTDTQYF. The DNA of the CDR3 is TGTGCCAGCAGCTTAGCCGGACTATTCACAGATACGCAGTATTTT.

J is TRBJ2-2 and V is TRBV6-5; possibly TRBD1 or TRBD2 for D (5 bases each). The CDR3 covers 15 residues. Germline assignment: CDR1 MNHEY and CDR2 SVGAGI. V lost 6 bases and J 2 bases, leaving 13 bases between the germline ends. DNA of the CDR3: TGTGCCAGCAGCCAGGGACGGGCCAACACCGGGGAGCTGTTTTTT. It is translated as CASSQGRANTGELFF.

The sample holds many counts of this clonotype. The chain has TRBV2 and TRBJ1-2; D remains unclear. Trimming shortened V by 6 bases and J by 4 bases, and 9 bases separated the two germline ends. Germline values: CDR1 SNHLY, CDR2 FYNNEI. The CDR3 runs to 12 residues. CDR3 bases: TGTGCCAGCAGCCCCGAGAGCTATGGCTACACCTTC. Translating gives CASSPESYGYTF.

This clonotype was seen many times. This chain joins TRBV14 and TRBJ2-4; the match to TRBD1 covers 7 bases. V gave up 1 base and J gave up 5 bases; unmatched junction bases: 8. The CDR3 is 16 amino acids. Germline V gene lookup returns CDR1 SGHDN and CDR2 FVKESK. The CDR3 region has the DNA TGTGCCAGCAGCCAAGGACAGGGCCCCCACGAAAACATTCAGTACTTC. This gives the protein CASSQGQGPHENIQYF.

This clonotype was counted only a few times. This chain uses TRBV20-1 with TRBJ2-4; TRBD2 matches 7 bases. The CDR3 spans 13 residues. Trimming at V came to 4 bases and at J to 9 bases, leaving 9 bases not matched to a gene. Looked up from germline, CDR1 is DFQATT and CDR2 is SNEGSKA (reference sequence). The CDR3 DNA is TGCAGTGCTACGTTTGCAGGCGGGGGCATTCAGTACTTC. Translating gives CSATFAGGGIQYF.

In this sample, this clonotype turned up a few times. The gene calls are TRBV20-1 and TRBJ1-6, with 8 bases matching TRBD1. Trimming removed 2 bases from V and 7 bases from J; junction bases left unmatched: 7. The CDR3 runs to 15 residues. In germline, CDR1 is DFQATT, CDR2 SNEGSKA (reference sequence). The CDR3, as DNA: TGCAGTGCTAGACCCTGGGACAGGACCAATTCACCCCTCCACTTT. Translating gives CSARPWDRTNSPLHF.

The table lists this clonotype with many counts. This chain connects TRBV7-9 to TRBJ2-2, with no clear D. The V gene lost 6 bases and the J gene lost 1 base, with 12 bases spanning the gap. Germline assignment: CDR1 SEHNR and CDR2 FQNEAQ (reference sequence). CDR3 length equals 15 residues. CDR3 loop: CASSSNLGNTGELFF. DNA for the CDR3: TGTGCCAGCAGTTCAAATCTGGGGAACACCGGGGAGCTGTTTTTT.

Notes on this clonotype: A read error may explain this, as a much larger clone is one base away. This chain links TRBV5-1 with TRBJ2-1, with 9 bases lining up with TRBD1. The CDR3 sequence is 14 residues long. Germline loops: CDR1 SGHRS, CDR2 YFSETQ. CDR3 coding DNA: TGCGCCAGCAGCGAGGGACAGGGCGGGAATGAGCAGCTCTTC. Translated, it gives CASSEGQGGNEQLF.

The table lists this clonotype with a few counts. The chain is built from TRBV6-6 and TRBJ2-3; no reliable D call. The CDR3 is 14 residues long. V dropped 2 bases and J dropped 3 bases, with 9 bases sitting between them. Per germline, CDR1 MNHNY and CDR2 SVGAGI (reference sequence). The chain's CDR3 is CASSYRAGTDTQYF. CDR3 nucleotides: TGTGCCAGCAGTTACCGGGCCGGAACAGATACGCAGTATTTT.

Relative to its sample, this clonotype is medium-sized. The gene calls are TRBV7-2 and TRBJ2-5; TRBD2 is a possible D gene (5 bases). V dropped 3 bases and J dropped 7 bases, with 12 bases sitting between them. Germline V gene lookup returns CDR1 SGHTA and CDR2 FQGNSA. CDR3 size: 13 residues. In nucleotides, the CDR3 is TGTGCCAGCAGCTTCCCGGGGAGCGGGACCCAGTACTTC. It translates to CASSFPGSGTQYF.

This clonotype showed up many times. This chain uses TRBV2 with TRBJ1-1; D gene unclear. CDR1 and CDR2 (germline): SNHLY, FYNNEI. V was clipped by 6 bases and J by 3 bases, with 11 bases between them. CDR3 length equals 13 residues. The CDR3 loop reads CASRNRAYTEAFF. CDR3 sequence (DNA): TGTGCCAGCAGAAACAGAGCTTACACTGAAGCTTTCTTT.

The table lists this clonotype with many counts. The rearrangement links TRBV12-3 or TRBV12-4 to TRBJ2-1; 7 nucleotides line up with TRBD1. The CDR3 length is 15 residues. The J segment lost 6 bases and the V segment lost 0 bases, leaving 5 bases of the junction unmatched. The CDR3: CASSLAGGILNEQFF. In DNA form, the CDR3 reads TGTGCCAGCAGTTTAGCAGGGGGCATTCTCAATGAGCAGTTCTTC.